One and the same sample provided the 27 T cell receptor beta chains below, sequenced in a study of sequential checkpoint blockade in melanoma. Sequencing used immunoSEQ multiplex PCR; TCRdb keeps in-frame clones, though not all of them. The sample contains around 40,000 clones, 75% to 90% of which appear only once. This sample's treatment: randomized to nivolumab then ipilimumab (arm A) or the reverse (arm B). The material was CD8+ T cells sorted from blood (inferred from file names), obtained from a patient given nivolumab and ipilimumab in sequence. Receptor source: a human donor with melanoma.

CDR3 residues: CASSVWLAGLYNEQFF. CDR3 coding DNA: TGTGCCAGCAGCGTCTGGCTAGCGGGGTTATACAATGAGCAGTTCTTC. This rearrangement joins TRBV9 to TRBJ2-1, with 9 nucleotides matching TRBD2. The germline gives CDR1 SGDLS, CDR2 YYNGEE. The CDR3 sequence is 16 residues long. V shed 2 bases, J shed 4 bases, and the junction held 7 bases outside the gene matches.

The rearrangement links TRBV10-1 to TRBJ2-2; 7 bases map to TRBD1. Germline assignment: CDR1 WNHNN and CDR2 SYGVQD (reference sequence). V lost 6 bases, J lost 5 bases, and 3 bases stayed unmatched. This CDR3 has 13 residues. CDR3 region: CASSLTGTGELFF. In DNA form, the CDR3 reads TGCGCCAGCAGCCTGACAGGGACCGGGGAGCTGTTTTTT.

J is TRBJ1-1 and V is TRBV30; D remains unclear. V lost 1 base to trimming and J lost 0 bases, with 6 bases between them. The CDR3 has 13 amino acids. In germline, CDR1 is GTSNPN, CDR2 SVGIG (reference sequence). CDR3 loop: CAWSAAVNTEAFF. CDR3 bases: TGTGCCTGGAGTGCGGCGGTGAACACTGAAGCTTTCTTT.

The J gene is TRBJ2-7, the V gene TRBV5-6, with TRBD1 as a possible D gene (5 bases). This CDR3 comprises 14 residues. Germline assignment: CDR1 SGHDT and CDR2 YYEEEE. V dropped 2 bases and J dropped 2 bases, with 11 bases sitting between them. CDR3 in amino acids: CASSFWGGPYEQYF. In nucleotides, the CDR3 is TGTGCCAGCAGCTTCTGGGGCGGCCCCTACGAGCAGTACTTC.

V gene TRBV28 combines with J gene TRBJ2-7; TRBD1 aligns across 8 bases. This CDR3 is built from 14 residues. The V gene's germline CDR1 is MDHEN and CDR2 SYDVKM. V was clipped by 4 bases and J by 6 bases; unmatched bases: 8. CDR3 DNA sequence: TGTGCCAGCAGTTCAAGACTTACAGGGGGCGAGCAGTACGTC. Residues: CASSSRLTGGEQYV.

The rearrangement uses TRBV10-2 and TRBJ2-7; no clear D gene. With 8 bases removed from V and 3 bases from J, the gap between germline ends came to 11 bases. CDR1 and CDR2 (germline): WSHSY, SAAADI. The CDR3 is 12 amino acids. The chain's CDR3 is CASGLSLYEQYF. Written as DNA, the CDR3 is TGCGCCAGCGGTTTGAGTCTCTACGAGCAGTACTTC.

This sequence joins TRBV10-1 and TRBJ2-3; the D is unclear. Germline CDR1 is WNHNN and CDR2 is SYGVQD (reference sequence). Trimming cost V 6 bases and J 2 bases, with 9 bases left between them. This CDR3 has 13 residues. The CDR3: CASRAFPTDTQYF. The CDR3 bases are TGCGCCAGCAGAGCTTTTCCCACAGATACGCAGTATTTT.

The genes are TRBV5-6 and TRBJ2-1; tentatively, D is TRBD1 (5 bases). CDR3 length: 14 amino acids. Between the trimmed V and J ends, which lost 2 bases and 7 bases, there was a span of 13 bases. The germline gives CDR1 SGHDT, CDR2 YYEEEE. The CDR3 loop is CASSFGRATNEQFF. CDR3 nucleotide sequence: TGTGCCAGCAGCTTCGGCAGGGCCACAAATGAGCAGTTCTTC.

This chain links TRBV2 with TRBJ1-2; TRBD1 agrees at 8 bases. This CDR3 contains 12 residues. The J segment lost 4 bases and the V segment lost 8 bases, leaving 3 bases of the junction unmatched. CDR1 and CDR2 (germline): SNHLY, FYNNEI. Here the CDR3 reads CASSDRAYGYTF. The CDR3 DNA reads as TGTGCCAGCTCGGACAGGGCCTATGGCTACACCTTC.

CDR3 DNA: TGTGCCAGCACCTCCGGTATATATCAGCCCCAGCATTTT. It yields the protein CASTSGIYQPQHF. V is TRBV28 and J is TRBJ1-5; no clear D gene. V was cut by 7 bases and J by 5 bases, with 12 bases left in between. This CDR3 comprises 13 residues. In germline, CDR1 is MDHEN, CDR2 SYDVKM.

The rearrangement links TRBV7-2 to TRBJ2-6; tentatively, D is TRBD1 (5 bases). Per germline, CDR1 SGHTA and CDR2 FQGNSA. CDR3 length: 15 amino acids. V dropped 3 bases and J dropped 1 base, with 7 bases sitting between them. CDR3 residues: CASSLTASGANVLTF. CDR3 bases: TGTGCCAGCAGCTTGACAGCGTCTGGGGCCAACGTCCTGACTTTC.

The genes are TRBV9 and TRBJ1-1; 7 bases agree with TRBD1. Germline V gene sequence: CDR1 SGDLS, CDR2 YYNGEE. The CDR3 runs to 15 residues. The trim removed 0 bases at V and 3 bases at J, leaving 5 bases unmatched. CDR3 amino acids: CASSVESGGYTEAFF. The CDR3 DNA reads TGTGCCAGCAGCGTAGAGTCAGGGGGTTACACTGAAGCTTTCTTT. Full variable domain (missing parts from reference TRBV9 and TRBJ1-1): DSGVTQTPKHLITATGQRVTLRCSPRSGDLSVYWYQQSLDQGLQFLIQYYNGEERAKGNILERFSAQQFPDLHSELNLSSLELGDSALYFCASSVESGGYTEAFFGQGTRLTVV.

The chain uses TRBV11-3 and TRBJ2-7; D is unclear. Trimming removed 2 bases from V and 11 bases from J, with 10 bases in between. The CDR3 is 11 residues long. CDR1 and CDR2 (germline): SGHNT, YENEEA. The CDR3 bases are TGTGCCAGCAGCTTAATCCTAACCAAGTACGTC. The encoded protein is CASSLILTKYV.

The DNA of the CDR3 is TGCAGCGTTGGGGGAAGGACAGATAAGACTAACTATGGCTACACCTTC. Its translation: CSVGGRTDKTNYGYTF. V is TRBV29-1 and J is TRBJ1-2, with a tentative D call TRBD1 (6 bases). The ends were cut back, 4 bases at V and 0 bases at J, with 18 bases in the middle. CDR1 SQVTM and CDR2 ANQGSEA come from the germline V gene. This CDR3 contains 16 residues. Looking up the rest from reference TRBV29-1 and TRBJ1-2 gives the full variable domain: SAVISQKPSRDICQRGTSLTIQCQVDSQVTMMFWYRQQPGQSLTLIATANQGSEATYESGFVIDKFPISRPNLTFSTLTVSNMSPEDSSIYLCSVGGRTDKTNYGYTFGSGTRLTVV.

This chain uses TRBV27 with TRBJ2-7; possibly TRBD1 for D (6 bases). This CDR3 comprises 13 residues. Deletions cut 5 bases from V and 3 bases from J, with 11 bases between. Germline V CDR1 and CDR2: MNHEY, SMNVEV (reference sequence). The CDR3 bases are TGTGCCAGCAGTCTGGGACACAACTACGAGCAGTACGTC. Protein: CASSLGHNYEQYV.

The chain has TRBV11-2 and TRBJ2-7; 7 nucleotides line up with TRBD1. The CDR3 totals 15 residues. Germline lookup yields CDR1 SGHAT and CDR2 FQNNGV. With V trimmed by 7 bases and J by 6 bases, 15 bases remained unmatched. The CDR3 sequence is CASNTRQGQSREQYF. CDR3 bases: TGTGCCAGCAACACACGACAGGGTCAAAGCCGCGAGCAGTACTTC.

The rearrangement uses TRBV27 and TRBJ2-7; D call uncertain. CDR1 is MNHEY and CDR2 is SMNVEV in the germline V gene (reference sequence). This CDR3 comprises 13 residues. Trimming removed 3 bases from V and 4 bases from J, with 10 bases in between. The CDR3 coding sequence is TGTGCCAGCAGTTTTGGGCCATCGTACGAGCAGTACTTC. This codes for CASSFGPSYEQYF.

This clone has only one observation. The chain recombines TRBV6-5 with TRBJ2-1, with TRBD1 matching 7 bases. Germline-derived CDR1 and CDR2 are MNHEY and SVGAGI. CDR3 size: 14 residues. J lost 4 bases, V lost 5 bases, and 5 bases had no gene match. The CDR3 DNA follows: TGTGCCAGCAGTCGACAGGGTCTTTACAATGAGCAGTTCTTC. Its protein is CASSRQGLYNEQFF.

The gene calls are TRBV19 and TRBJ2-7, with D perhaps matching TRBD1 (6 bases). Germline V gene data show CDR1 as LNHDA and CDR2 as SQIVND (reference sequence). V shed 4 bases and J shed 5 bases, with 12 bases lying between them. The CDR3 length is 13 residues. This CDR3 is CASSTLQGNEQYF. For the CDR3, the DNA is TGTGCCAGTAGTACCCTACAGGGAAACGAGCAGTACTTC.

This clone was seen a handful of times. The J gene is TRBJ1-3, the V gene TRBV28; 10 bases are shared with TRBD1. Germline V gene lookup returns CDR1 MDHEN and CDR2 SYDVKM. With 6 bases clipped from V and 4 bases from J, the junction kept 12 bases outside the gene matches. The CDR3 loop spans 17 amino acids. The CDR3 sequence is CASSGTGDLVQGNTIYF. CDR3 nucleotide sequence: TGTGCCAGCAGCGGGACAGGGGATTTGGTTCAAGGAAACACCATATATTTT.

V and J are TRBV19 and TRBJ2-1, with TRBD2 matching over 9 bases. Germline-derived CDR1 and CDR2 are LNHDA and SQIVND (reference sequence). The V segment lost 3 bases and the J segment 5 bases; nucleotides outside the gene matches: 5. CDR3 length equals 15 residues. The CDR3 DNA follows: TGTGCCAGTAGTATCATACCTAGCGGGGACAATGAGCAGTTCTTC. Encoded protein: CASSIIPSGDNEQFF.

The V gene is TRBV15, the J gene TRBJ1-2; D is perhaps TRBD1 (6 bases). CDR1 and CDR2 from the germline V gene are LNHNV and YYDKDF (reference sequence). Trimming pared 0 bases from V and 8 bases from J, leaving 19 bases between. The CDR3 is 16 amino acids. CDR3 residues: CATSRESLGGDQGYTF. Here the CDR3 DNA reads TGTGCCACCAGCAGAGAATCGTTAGGGGGGGATCAAGGCTACACCTTC.

The chain employs TRBV11-2 and TRBJ2-7, with 11 bases aligning to TRBD1. CDR1 is SGHAT, CDR2 FQNNGV, per germline. CDR3 size: 16 residues. V dropped 4 bases and J dropped 2; count of bases not matched to a gene: 7. CDR3 protein: CASSSLGTGGTYEQYF. Written as DNA, the CDR3 is TGTGCCAGCAGCTCACTAGGGACAGGGGGAACCTACGAGCAGTACTTC.

This chain uses TRBV28 with TRBJ2-1, with 8 bases matching TRBD1. The CDR3 runs 16 residues. The junction had 8 bases not matched to a gene; V was cut back by 3 bases and J by 4 bases. Germline CDR1 reads MDHEN; CDR2 reads SYDVKM. CDR3 sequence: CASSFGLQGEYNEQFF. CDR3 nucleotide sequence: TGTGCCAGCAGTTTTGGGTTACAGGGGGAGTACAATGAGCAGTTCTTC.

This rearrangement joins TRBV2 to TRBJ2-5, with D possibly matching TRBD2 (6 bases). Trimming took 7 bases from V and 7 from J, leaving 19 bases between them. In germline, CDR1 is SNHLY, CDR2 FYNNEI. CDR3 size: 14 residues. The CDR3 region has the DNA TGTGCCAGCACCGAAGGAGGGTTTGGTGGGACCCAGTACTTC. The encoded protein is CASTEGGFGGTQYF. The full variable domain, rest sourced from reference TRBV2 and TRBJ2-5, is EPEVTQTPSHQVTQMGQEVILRCVPISNHLYFYWYRQILGQKVEFLVSFYNNEISEKSEIFDDQFSVERPDGSNFTLKIRSTKLEDSAMYFCASTEGGFGGTQYFGPGTRLLVL.

The chain recombines TRBV27 with TRBJ1-5; D remains unclear. Germline V gene sequence: CDR1 MNHEY, CDR2 SMNVEV (reference sequence). V lost 3 bases, J lost 6 bases, and 12 bases lay in between. The CDR3 extends over 14 amino acids. For the CDR3, the DNA is TGTGCCAGCAGTTTTTACAGAGCGGGTCAGCCCCAGCATTTT. Its translation is CASSFYRAGQPQHF.

V and J are TRBV5-1 and TRBJ2-7; tentative D call: TRBD2 (5 bases). Germline V lookup: CDR1 SGHRS, CDR2 YFSETQ. This CDR3 comprises 14 residues. Trimming took off 4 bases at V and 3 bases at J, with 14 bases between the two ends. CDR3 residues: CASSPDDGSYEQYF. In nucleotides, the CDR3 is TGCGCCAGCAGCCCCGATGATGGGAGCTACGAGCAGTACTTC.